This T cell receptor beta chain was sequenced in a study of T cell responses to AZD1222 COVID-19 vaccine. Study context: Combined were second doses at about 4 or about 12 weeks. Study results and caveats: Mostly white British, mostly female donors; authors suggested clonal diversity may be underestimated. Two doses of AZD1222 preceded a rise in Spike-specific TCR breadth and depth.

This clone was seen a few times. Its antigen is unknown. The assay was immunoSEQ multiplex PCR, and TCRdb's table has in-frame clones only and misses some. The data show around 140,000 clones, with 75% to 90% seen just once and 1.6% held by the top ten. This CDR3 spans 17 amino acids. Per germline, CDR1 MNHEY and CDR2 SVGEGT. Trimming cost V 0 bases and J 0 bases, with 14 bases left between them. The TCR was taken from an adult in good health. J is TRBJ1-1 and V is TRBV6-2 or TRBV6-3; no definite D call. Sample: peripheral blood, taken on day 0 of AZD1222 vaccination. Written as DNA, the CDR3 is TGTGCCAGCAGTTACTCGATTTTCGACCCCTTGAACACTGAAGCTTTCTTT. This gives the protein CASSYSIFDPLNTEAFF.